This paragraph covers one T cell receptor (beta chain) sequence. The data belong to a study of blood T cell repertoires in COVID-19. Background on the study: Donors in the United States, Italy and Spain gave samples during acute or convalescent COVID-19.

Trimming removed 7 bases from V and 7 bases from J; junction bases left unmatched: 12. Germline values: CDR1 LNHDA, CDR2 SQIVND (reference sequence). The CDR3 is made up of 16 amino acids. As originally analysed: It was from reference gene primer amplification that nucleated cell counts were estimated. Method: immunoSEQ multiplex PCR; TCRdb's copy keeps in-frame clones and lacks some. That table supplies the V and J calls and clone size; D and trimming were determined from the DNA. The table has around 61,000 clones, around 86% seen once. The sample consisted of peripheral blood. V gene TRBV19 combines with J gene TRBJ2-1, with 11 bases lining up with TRBD2. This clonotype originated in a man aged 45-65 years with active COVID-19. Written as DNA, the CDR3 is TGTGCCAGTACTCCCTTCCTAGCGGGGGGATGGAATGAGCAGTTCTTC. Translation gives CASTPFLAGGWNEQFF.